What follows are 19 T cell receptor beta chains derived from one specimen sequenced in a study of T-cell reconstitution after alpha-beta-depleted transplantation in children. For TCRbeta, the library was prepared with unique molecular identifiers. TCRdb ran MiXCR on the PCR reads and lists one entry per CDR3 protein. The sample has roughly 120,000 distinct CDR3 sequences; around a tenth are singletons. Sequenced material: PBMCs from the stem cell graft donor, taken from the stem cell graft. These receptors all stem from a human donor who donated a stem cell graft to a child with acute lymphoblastic leukemia.

The table lists this clonotype with many counts. The V call is TRBV6-5, the J call TRBJ1-1; 8 bases map to TRBD1. CDR1 MNHEY and CDR2 SVGAGI come from the germline V gene. The V and J ends lost 4 bases and 1 base, in that order; junction bases with no gene match: 11. This CDR3 has 17 residues. CDR3 coding DNA: TGTGCCAGCAGTTTTGATTTGACAGGGGCTACGAACACTGAAGCTTTCTTT. Protein sequence: CASSFDLTGATNTEAFF.

This clonotype was recorded at least ten times. The chain employs TRBV20-1 and TRBJ2-7; 8 bases are shared with TRBD2. J gave up 5 bases and V 6 bases, and 9 bases lay outside the gene matches. The CDR3 has 13 residues. The germline V gene encodes CDR1 DFQATT and CDR2 SNEGSKA (reference sequence). The CDR3: CSASGGLGDEQYF. The CDR3 bases are TGCAGTGCCAGCGGGGGTTTAGGCGACGAGCAGTACTTC.

The J gene is TRBJ1-3, the V gene TRBV5-1; D is uncertain. Trimming cost V 9 bases and J 0 bases, with 13 bases left between them. The V gene's germline CDR1 is SGHRS and CDR2 YFSETQ. CDR3 length: 14 amino acids. CDR3 coding DNA: TGCGCCATTATGACGGGGAGCTCTGGAAACACCATATATTTT. It specifies CAIMTGSSGNTIYF.

The sample holds many counts of this clonotype. The chain links TRBV29-1 to TRBJ2-5; 11 positions match TRBD2. Germline V CDR1 and CDR2: SQVTM, ANQGSEA. This CDR3 contains 14 residues. The trim removed 4 bases at V and 5 bases at J, leaving 6 bases unmatched. The CDR3 bases are TGCAGCGTTGTTAGCGGGAGGGCCGGGGAGACCCAGTACTTC. Translation: CSVVSGRAGETQYF.

This clonotype has ten or more counts. This chain links TRBV12-3 or TRBV12-4 with TRBJ2-7, with D unresolved. CDR3 length equals 12 residues. Trimming removed 2 bases from V and 5 bases from J, with 7 bases in between. The CDR3, as DNA: TGTGCCAGCAGTTTATTGAGAAACGAGCAGTACTTC. It specifies CASSLLRNEQYF.

This clonotype was counted many times. The rearrangement links TRBV14 to TRBJ1-3; no clear D gene. The CDR3 is made up of 18 amino acids. Per germline, CDR1 SGHDN and CDR2 FVKESK. The V end lost 4 bases, the J end lost 1 base, and 20 bases lay between the germline ends. Here the CDR3 reads CASSRKGSTYNSGNTIYF. The DNA for the CDR3 is TGTGCCAGCAGCCGGAAGGGCTCTACCTATAATTCTGGAAACACCATATATTTT.

This clonotype is medium-sized (0.01 to 0.1%) by share. V is TRBV6-2 or TRBV6-3 and J is TRBJ2-7; 7 bases fit TRBD2. CDR3 length equals 14 residues. Germline V gene data show CDR1 as MNHEY and CDR2 as SVGEGT. V lost 5 bases to trimming and J lost 3 bases; unmatched junction nucleotides: 7. The DNA for the CDR3 is TGTGCCAGCAGTAGGGATGGCGGGAGCTACGAGCAGTACTTC. This gives the protein CASSRDGGSYEQYF.

This clonotype has a count of ten or more. V gene TRBV5-1 combines with J gene TRBJ1-1; D gene ambiguous. Germline V lookup: CDR1 SGHRS, CDR2 YFSETQ. The germline V and J ends were trimmed by 0 bases and 7 bases, with 4 bases remaining between them. The CDR3 covers 11 residues. This CDR3 is CASSLGLEAFF. The CDR3 coding sequence is TGCGCCAGCAGCTTGGGGCTTGAAGCTTTCTTT.

This clonotype was observed many times. The chain employs TRBV5-1 and TRBJ2-7, with 9 nucleotides matching TRBD2. CDR3 length: 16 residues. V shed 0 bases, J shed 0 bases, and the junction held 4 bases outside the gene matches. CDR1 is SGHRS and CDR2 is YFSETQ in the germline V gene. The CDR3 protein is CASSLVAGGSSYEQYF. The DNA of the CDR3 is TGCGCCAGCAGCTTGGTGGCGGGGGGGAGCTCCTACGAGCAGTACTTC.

This clonotype has a count of ten or more. The rearrangement links TRBV5-6 to TRBJ1-1; D unclear. V dropped 2 bases and J dropped 3 bases, with 14 bases sitting between them. Germline assignment: CDR1 SGHDT and CDR2 YYEEEE. This CDR3 comprises 15 residues. The CDR3 loop is CASSLGRLVYTEAFF. The DNA for the CDR3 is TGTGCCAGCAGCTTAGGTCGGTTGGTGTACACTGAAGCTTTCTTT.

This clonotype showed up many times. The V gene is TRBV20-1, the J gene TRBJ1-6; the D gene is possibly TRBD1 (6 bases). The CDR3 length is 17 residues. Germline V gene sequence: CDR1 DFQATT, CDR2 SNEGSKA (reference sequence). V shed 0 bases and J shed 5 bases, with 17 bases lying between them. The CDR3 coding sequence is TGCAGTGCTAGAGATCTCTCGAAGGGGGGGAATAATTCACCCCTCCACTTT. Its protein product is CSARDLSKGGNNSPLHF.

The sample holds many counts of this clonotype. This rearrangement joins TRBV29-1 to TRBJ2-3, with D hard to call. Germline V CDR1 and CDR2: SQVTM, ANQGSEA. This CDR3 has 14 residues. V lost 4 bases, J lost 3 bases, and 14 bases lay in between. CDR3 sequence reads: CSVALRFKTDTQYF. In nucleotides, the CDR3 is TGCAGCGTTGCCTTACGGTTCAAAACAGATACGCAGTATTTT.

This clonotype appeared many times. The V and J genes are TRBV7-2 and TRBJ2-1; 7 nucleotides line up with TRBD2. V lost 5 bases to trimming and J lost 0 bases; unmatched junction nucleotides: 10. CDR3 size: 17 residues. Germline assignment: CDR1 SGHTA and CDR2 FQGNSA. CDR3 bases: TGTGCCAGCAGCCGCACTAGCGTCCCGAGCTCCTACAATGAGCAGTTCTTC. The encoded protein is CASSRTSVPSSYNEQFF.

At least ten counts were recorded for this clonotype. The J gene is TRBJ1-2, the V gene TRBV29-1, with TRBD1 matching over 7 bases. The CDR3 runs to 13 residues. The germline CDR1 and CDR2 sequences are SQVTM and ANQGSEA. Unmatched junction bases numbered 6, after V lost 4 bases and J lost 4 bases. CDR3 region: CSVVGTEVYGYTF. CDR3 DNA sequence: TGCAGCGTTGTAGGGACAGAAGTCTATGGCTACACCTTC.

This clonotype was recorded at least ten times. This chain connects TRBV4-3 to TRBJ1-2, with D perhaps TRBD1 (5 bases). This CDR3 has 13 amino acids. Trimming removed 2 bases from V and 8 bases from J, with 12 bases in between. Germline V CDR1 and CDR2: LGHNA, YSLEER. The CDR3 spells CASSQYGTEGYTF. In nucleotides, the CDR3 is TGCGCCAGCAGCCAATACGGGACTGAAGGCTACACCTTC.

This clonotype showed up many times. The chain carries TRBV12-3 or TRBV12-4 and TRBJ2-3, with D maybe TRBD2 (5 bases). The CDR3 is made up of 13 amino acids. Trimming removed 4 bases at V and 2 bases at J, with 7 bases between. The CDR3 DNA follows: TGTGCCAGCAGTTGGACTTACACAGATACGCAGTATTTT. Translated: CASSWTYTDTQYF.

This clonotype was seen ten or more times. The genes are TRBV5-1 and TRBJ1-1; TRBD1 matches 7 bases. Germline trimming cut 4 bases from V and 1 base from J; bases unmatched to any gene: 7. Germline loops: CDR1 SGHRS, CDR2 YFSETQ. This CDR3 has 15 residues. CDR3 region: CASSAGQVANTEAFF. In DNA form, the CDR3 reads TGCGCCAGCAGCGCAGGACAGGTTGCGAACACTGAAGCTTTCTTT. Filled out from reference TRBV5-1 and TRBJ1-1, the complete variable domain reads KAGVTQTPRYLIKTRGQQVTLSCSPISGHRSVSWYQQTPGQGLQFLFEYFSETQRNKGNFPGRFSGRQFSNSRSEMNVSTLELGDSALYLCASSAGQVANTEAFFGQGTRLTVV.

Ten or more counts support this clonotype. The J gene is TRBJ1-1, the V gene TRBV30; maybe TRBD1 (5 bases). This CDR3 region has 15 residues. Trimming removed 4 bases at V and 3 bases at J, with 18 bases between. Germline CDR1 reads GTSNPN; CDR2 reads SVGIG (reference sequence). CDR3 in amino acids: CAWNPGRGAYTEAFF. The CDR3, as DNA: TGTGCCTGGAACCCAGGGCGCGGCGCCTACACTGAAGCTTTCTTT.

With regard to this clonotype: A much larger clone sits a single nucleotide away, making a read error possible. This sequence joins TRBV5-5 and TRBJ2-5; TRBD1 aligns across 8 bases. Trimming at V came to 3 bases and at J to 2 bases, leaving 12 bases not matched to a gene. This CDR3 is built from 17 residues. Per the germline V gene, CDR1 is SGHKS and CDR2 is YYEKEE (reference sequence). In nucleotides, the CDR3 is TGTGCCAGCAGCTCGGACAGGGCTAGGTGGGGGCAAGAGACCCAGTACTTC. Protein product: CASSSDRARWGQETQYF. The whole variable domain, remainder taken from reference TRBV5-5 and TRBJ2-5, is DAGVTQSPTHLIKTRGQQVTLRCSPISGHKSVSWYQQVLGQGPQFIFQYYEKEERGRGNFPDRFSARQFPNYSSELNVNALLLGDSALYLCASSSDRARWGQETQYFGPGTRLLVL.